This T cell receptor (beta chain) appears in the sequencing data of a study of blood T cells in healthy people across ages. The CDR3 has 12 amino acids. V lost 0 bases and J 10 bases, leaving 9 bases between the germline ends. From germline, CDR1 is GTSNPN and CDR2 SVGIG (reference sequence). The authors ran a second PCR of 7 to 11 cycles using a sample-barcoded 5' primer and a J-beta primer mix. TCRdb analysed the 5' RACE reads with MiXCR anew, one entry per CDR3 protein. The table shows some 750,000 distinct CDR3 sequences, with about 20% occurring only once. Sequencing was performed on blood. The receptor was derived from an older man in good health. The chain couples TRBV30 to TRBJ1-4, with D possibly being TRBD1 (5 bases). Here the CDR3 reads CAWSVLGTKLFF. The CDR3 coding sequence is TGTGCCTGGAGTGTACTTGGGACAAAACTGTTTTTT. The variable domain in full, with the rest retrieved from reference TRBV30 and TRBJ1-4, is SQTIHQWPATLVQPVGSPLSLECTVEGTSNPNLYWYRQAAGRGLQLLFYSVGIGQISSEVPQNLSASRPQDRQFILSSKKLLLSDSGFYLCAWSVLGTKLFFGSGTQLSVL.